Listed here are 18 T cell receptor beta chains from one sample, sequenced in a study of Graves' ophthalmopathy and Graves' hyperthyroidism. Beta-chain TCR CDR3 regions were amplified from RNA transcripts. An opening RT-PCR round employed HTBI primers and preceded a second-round multiplex PCR. TCRdb reanalysed the multiplex PCR reads using MiXCR and keeps one entry per CDR3 protein. The repertoire holds some 750,000 distinct CDR3 sequences, with 40% as singletons. Specimen: peripheral blood. Source of these receptors: an adult man with Graves' ophthalmopathy.

This clonotype was observed at least ten times. The CDR3: CATNHRGQGRDTEAFF. CDR3 sequence (DNA): TGTGCCACCAACCATCGGGGGCAGGGTAGGGACACTGAAGCTTTCTTT. The rearrangement uses TRBV15 and TRBJ1-1; D possibly corresponds to TRBD1 (6 bases). V lost 7 bases, J lost 3 bases, and 21 bases lay in between. This CDR3 is built from 16 residues. Per the germline V gene, CDR1 is LNHNV and CDR2 is YYDKDF (reference sequence).

The V call is TRBV29-1, the J call TRBJ1-1, with 7 bases identical to TRBD1. The CDR3 totals 13 residues. V was clipped by 4 bases and J by 2 bases; unmatched bases: 4. Germline lookup yields CDR1 SQVTM and CDR2 ANQGSEA. The CDR3 nucleotides are TGCAGCGTTGGCGGACAGGATAACACTGAAGCTTTCTTT. It translates to CSVGGQDNTEAFF.

This chain uses TRBV2 with TRBJ2-5; D may be TRBD1 or TRBD2 (6 bases each). Germline-derived CDR1 and CDR2 are SNHLY and FYNNEI. V was pared by 4 bases and J by 5 bases, with 14 bases between. The CDR3 totals 14 residues. CDR3 sequence: CASSGAGGGETQYF. In DNA form, the CDR3 reads TGTGCCAGCAGTGGAGCAGGAGGGGGGGAGACCCAGTACTTC. Variable domain in full (rest from reference TRBV2 and TRBJ2-5): EPEVTQTPSHQVTQMGQEVILRCVPISNHLYFYWYRQILGQKVEFLVSFYNNEISEKSEIFDDQFSVERPDGSNFTLKIRSTKLEDSAMYFCASSGAGGGETQYFGPGTRLLVL.

Ten or more counts support this clonotype. The V gene is TRBV24-1, the J gene TRBJ2-7, with a possible D match to TRBD1 (6 bases). The germline V and J ends were trimmed by 4 bases and 6 bases, with 18 bases remaining between them. Germline V gene sequence: CDR1 KGHDR, CDR2 SFDVKD. The CDR3 has 15 amino acids. For the CDR3, the DNA is TGTGCCACCAGTGACCCCAGGGGAATTACGGGCGAGCAGTACTTC. Its protein product is CATSDPRGITGEQYF.

This clonotype was counted once. The chain combines TRBV19 with TRBJ1-2; no firm D call. The V end lost 7 bases, the J end lost 1 base, and 7 bases lay between the germline ends. Germline CDR1 LNHDA, CDR2 SQIVND (reference sequence). CDR3 length: 12 residues. The CDR3 DNA follows: TGTGCCAGTACTAGGTATAACTATGGCTACACCTTC. It codes for CASTRYNYGYTF.

The rearrangement joins TRBV19 to TRBJ1-3; D uncertain. The CDR3 is 15 residues long. Looked up from germline, CDR1 is LNHDA and CDR2 is SQIVND (reference sequence). V was pared by 5 bases and J by 0 bases, with 11 bases between. The CDR3 sequence is CASSPMTFSGNTIYF. In nucleotides, the CDR3 is TGTGCCAGTAGTCCTATGACGTTCTCTGGAAACACCATATATTTT.

This clonotype was seen many times. V usage is TRBV7-9 and J usage is TRBJ1-6; D unresolved. The CDR3 extends over 12 amino acids. Germline lookup yields CDR1 SEHNR and CDR2 FQNEAQ (reference sequence). The V and J ends lost 4 bases and 9 bases respectively, with 7 bases between them. The CDR3 DNA sequence: TGTGCCAGCAGCTCGTTAAGTTCACCCCTCCACTTT. As protein: CASSSLSSPLHF.

The genes are TRBV20-1 and TRBJ2-5, with TRBD1 identical over 8 bases. The length of the CDR3 is 15 residues. V was pared by 1 base and J by 7 bases, with 11 bases of the junction left unmatched. Germline CDR1 and CDR2: DFQATT and SNEGSKA (reference sequence). The CDR3 DNA follows: TGCAGTGCTAGAGTTCGGACAGGGACGTCGGGGACCCAGTACTTC. Its translation is CSARVRTGTSGTQYF.

This clonotype was observed a few times. V and J are TRBV12-3 or TRBV12-4 and TRBJ1-6; D is ambiguous. The CDR3 contains 13 residues. Trimming removed 7 bases at V and 8 bases at J, with 12 bases between. The CDR3 sequence: CASTRKPDSPLHF. As DNA, the CDR3 is TGTGCCAGCACCCGAAAGCCCGATTCACCCCTCCACTTT.

There are many counts of this clonotype. J is TRBJ2-6 and V is TRBV29-1, with 8 positions matching TRBD1. Germline CDR1 reads SQVTM; CDR2 reads ANQGSEA. The CDR3 spans 17 residues. Germline trimming cut 7 bases from V and 2 bases from J; bases unmatched to any gene: 13. Here the CDR3 DNA reads TGCAGCGCCGAGGACAGGGCGTTCGTCCCTGGGGCCAACGTCCTGACTTTC. Translating it yields CSAEDRAFVPGANVLTF. The full variable domain, rest sourced from reference TRBV29-1 and TRBJ2-6, is SAVISQKPSRDICQRGTSLTIQCQVDSQVTMMFWYRQQPGQSLTLIATANQGSEATYESGFVIDKFPISRPNLTFSTLTVSNMSPEDSSIYLCSAEDRAFVPGANVLTFGAGSRLTVL.

Concerning this clonotype: This sequence may be a read error, since a much larger clone differs from it by one base. The missing conserved phenylalanine or tryptophan at the end of this CDR3 makes a read error likely. This chain connects TRBV2 to TRBJ1-3, with unresolved D. V lost 5 bases and J 4 bases, leaving 15 bases between the germline ends. CDR1 and CDR2 from the germline V gene are SNHLY and FYNNEI. The CDR3 sequence is 15 residues long. DNA for the CDR3: TGTGCCAGCAGTCGCGCCAGCCTAGGGGGAAACACCATATATCTT. Encoded protein: CASSRASLGGNTIYL.

CDR3 nucleotide sequence: TGTGCCGCGGCGGGAACAGGGGACGGTTCACCCCTCCACTTT. It is translated as CAAAGTGDGSPLHF. This chain uses TRBV10-3 with TRBJ1-6, with TRBD1 matching over 7 bases. Per the germline V gene, CDR1 is ENHRY and CDR2 is SYGVKD. The CDR3 sequence is 14 residues long. V lost 11 bases, J lost 9 bases, and 13 bases stayed unmatched.

This clonotype appeared many times. The rearrangement uses TRBV7-2 and TRBJ1-4, with D unclear. The V and J ends lost 5 bases and 7 bases respectively, with 11 bases between them. This CDR3 spans 13 amino acids. Germline V CDR1 and CDR2: SGHTA, FQGNSA. The CDR3 nucleotides are TGTGCCAGCAGCCTTACGAACGGTGAAAAACTGTTTTTT. Translating it yields CASSLTNGEKLFF. Using reference TRBV7-2 and TRBJ1-4 for the parts outside the CDR3, the full variable domain is GAGVSQSPSNKVTEKGKDVELRCDPISGHTALYWYRQSLGQGLEFLIYFQGNSAPDKSGLPSDRFSAERTGGSVSTLTIQRTQQEDSAVYLCASSLTNGEKLFFGSGTQLSVL.

This clonotype has more than one count but fewer than ten. The V gene is TRBV14, the J gene TRBJ2-7; 7 positions match TRBD2. Germline assignment: CDR1 SGHDN and CDR2 FVKESK. The ends lost 4 bases at V and 3 bases at J; junction bases unmatched: 12. This CDR3 is 16 amino acids long. CDR3 sequence: CASSPLRDYRNYEQYF. In nucleotides, the CDR3 is TGTGCCAGCAGCCCACTCCGGGACTACCGAAACTACGAGCAGTACTTC.

This clonotype was picked up a small number of times. The V call is TRBV7-8, the J call TRBJ1-1; 7 bases are shared with TRBD1. V was pared by 5 bases and J by 3 bases, with 12 bases of the junction left unmatched. CDR1 SGHVS and CDR2 FQNEAQ come from the germline V gene. The CDR3 runs to 16 residues. The CDR3 is CASSGYLDREYTEAFF. CDR3 in DNA: TGTGCCAGCAGCGGATACCTAGACAGGGAGTACACTGAAGCTTTCTTT.

The CDR3: CASSYQWDRGNEQYF. The CDR3 nucleotides are TGTGCCAGCAGCTACCAATGGGACAGGGGCAACGAGCAGTACTTC. V gene TRBV12-3 or TRBV12-4 combines with J gene TRBJ2-7; 10 nucleotides align to TRBD1. The CDR3 spans 15 residues. The V and J ends lost 6 bases and 5 bases, in that order; junction bases with no gene match: 10.

This rearrangement joins TRBV24-1 to TRBJ1-5, with D possibly being TRBD1 (5 bases). The CDR3 loop spans 15 amino acids. Germline V gene lookup returns CDR1 KGHDR and CDR2 SFDVKD. V lost 4 bases, J lost 7 bases, and 16 bases lay in between. The CDR3 nucleotides are TGTGCCACCAGTGACCCAGGGCGAGGCGGACAGCCCCAGCATTTT. Translated, it gives CATSDPGRGGQPQHF.

The rearrangement links TRBV20-1 to TRBJ1-2; D is undetermined. V lost 2 bases to trimming and J lost 5 bases, with 18 bases between them. In germline, CDR1 is DFQATT, CDR2 SNEGSKA (reference sequence). The CDR3 runs to 15 residues. The CDR3 region has the DNA TGCAGTGCTAGATTTAGCGTAACCAGAGGGTATGGCTACACCTTC. Its protein product is CSARFSVTRGYGYTF.